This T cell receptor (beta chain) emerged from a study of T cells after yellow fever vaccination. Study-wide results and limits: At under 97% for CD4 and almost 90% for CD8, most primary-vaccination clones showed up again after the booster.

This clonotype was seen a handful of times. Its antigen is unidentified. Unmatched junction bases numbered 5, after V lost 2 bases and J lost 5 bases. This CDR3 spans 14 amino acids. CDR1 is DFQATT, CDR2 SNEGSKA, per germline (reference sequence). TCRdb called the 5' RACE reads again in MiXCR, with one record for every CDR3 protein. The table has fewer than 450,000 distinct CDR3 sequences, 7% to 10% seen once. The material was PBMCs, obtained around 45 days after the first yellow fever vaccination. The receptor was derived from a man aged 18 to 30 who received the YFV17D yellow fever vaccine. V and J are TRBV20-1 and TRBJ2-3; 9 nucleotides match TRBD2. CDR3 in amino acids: CSARSVSGGDTQYF. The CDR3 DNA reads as TGCAGTGCTAGAAGTGTTAGCGGGGGAGATACGCAGTATTTT.